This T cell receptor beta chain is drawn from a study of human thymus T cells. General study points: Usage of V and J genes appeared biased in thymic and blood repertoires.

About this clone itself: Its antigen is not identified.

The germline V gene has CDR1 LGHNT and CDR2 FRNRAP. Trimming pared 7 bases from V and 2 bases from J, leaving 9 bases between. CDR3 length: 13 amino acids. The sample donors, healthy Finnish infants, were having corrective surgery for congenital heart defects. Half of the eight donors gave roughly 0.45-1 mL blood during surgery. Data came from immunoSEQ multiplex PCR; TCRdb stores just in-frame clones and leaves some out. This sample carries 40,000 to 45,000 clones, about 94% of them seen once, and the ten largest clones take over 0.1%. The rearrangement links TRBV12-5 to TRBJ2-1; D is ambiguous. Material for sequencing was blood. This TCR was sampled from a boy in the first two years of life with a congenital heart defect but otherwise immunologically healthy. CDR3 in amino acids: CASEGFPYNEQFF. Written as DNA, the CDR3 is TGTGCTAGTGAAGGGTTTCCCTACAATGAGCAGTTCTTC.